The 25 T cell receptor beta chains below were found in one sample sequenced in a study of shared clonotypes between healthy human individuals. Profiling relied on immunoSEQ multiplex PCR, and the TCRdb table lists in-frame clones only, not all of them. This sample has around 2,000,000 clones; 85% to 95% occur once, and the top ten carry approximately 0.13%. Material for sequencing was naive CD4+ T cells sorted from blood. Subset defined: CD45RA+ positively selected. These receptors all stem from a man in his late teens or twenties in good health.

J is TRBJ2-3 and V is TRBV14; the D gene could be TRBD1 or TRBD2 (5 bases each). This CDR3 is 17 amino acids long. The V gene's germline CDR1 is SGHDN and CDR2 FVKESK. The germline V and J ends were trimmed by 0 bases and 1 base, with 14 bases remaining between them. In DNA, the CDR3 is TGTGCCAGCAGCCAAGATGATCGGGGCGCCGGCACAGATACGCAGTATTTT. Its translation is CASSQDDRGAGTDTQYF.

Comments on this clone: This same CDR3 is encoded by further DNA sequences in the sample. The rearrangement joins TRBV5-4 to TRBJ2-5; no clear D. Trimming left V 7 bases short and J 1 base short, with 5 bases between. This CDR3 has 11 residues. Per germline, CDR1 SGHNT and CDR2 YYREEE (reference sequence). This CDR3 reads CASSSQETQYF. The DNA of the CDR3 is TGTGCCAGCTCGAGCCAAGAGACCCAGTACTTC.

As for this clone: The same CDR3 also results from other DNA sequences found in this sample. V is TRBV11-3 and J is TRBJ2-2; no clear D. V was pared by 5 bases and J by 0 bases, with 1 base between. Germline CDR1 SGHNT, CDR2 YENEEA. The CDR3 spans 12 residues. The CDR3 reads CASSPNTGELFF. DNA for the CDR3: TGTGCCAGCAGCCCGAACACCGGGGAGCTGTTTTTT.

In the case of this clone: The identical CDR3 is also encoded by other nucleotide sequences in the sample. The chain combines TRBV5-1 with TRBJ1-1; D may be TRBD1 (5 bases). V shed 3 bases and J shed 5 bases, with 14 bases lying between them. The CDR3 covers 14 residues. Germline CDR1 is SGHRS and CDR2 is YFSETQ. DNA of the CDR3: TGCGCCAGCAGCTCAACCGGGAGGGGTACTGAAGCTTTCTTT. Encoded protein: CASSSTGRGTEAFF.

The genes are TRBV30 and TRBJ1-1; a possible D gene is TRBD1 (6 bases). This CDR3 is 14 amino acids long. V was trimmed by 3 bases and J by 6 bases, leaving 17 bases between them. Germline V lookup: CDR1 GTSNPN, CDR2 SVGIG (reference sequence). CDR3 protein: CAWSGNTGFAEAFF. The CDR3 bases are TGTGCCTGGAGCGGCAACACAGGGTTCGCTGAAGCTTTCTTT.

This chain links TRBV16 with TRBJ2-1, with a tentative D call TRBD2 (5 bases). Looked up from germline, CDR1 is KGHSY and CDR2 is FQNENV. The ends were cut back, 4 bases at V and 6 bases at J, with 16 bases in the middle. CDR3 size: 15 residues. The CDR3 sequence: CASSPTRTSGNEQFF. The CDR3 region has the DNA TGTGCCAGCAGCCCTACTAGGACCTCGGGCAATGAGCAGTTCTTC.

This rearrangement joins TRBV28 to TRBJ2-7; D possibly corresponds to TRBD1 (5 bases). Germline V lookup: CDR1 MDHEN, CDR2 SYDVKM. This CDR3 spans 14 amino acids. Trimming shortened V by 8 bases and J by 2 bases, and 16 bases separated the two germline ends. The CDR3, as DNA: TGTGCCAGCCAAGACGACAGAAGGACCTACGAGCAGTACTTC. This encodes CASQDDRRTYEQYF. Complete variable domain (other parts from reference TRBV28 and TRBJ2-7): DVKVTQSSRYLVKRTGEKVFLECVQDMDHENMFWYRQDPGLGLRLIYFSYDVKMKEKGDIPEGYSVSREKKERFSLILESASTNQTSMYLCASQDDRRTYEQYFGPGTRLTVT.

The CDR3 sequence is CASSLAPGSGNTEAFF. CDR3 nucleotides: TGCGCCAGCAGCTTGGCCCCAGGGAGTGGGAACACTGAAGCTTTCTTT. The rearrangement joins TRBV5-1 to TRBJ1-1, with D possibly TRBD1 on 5 matching bases. There are 16 residues in the CDR3. CDR1 and CDR2 from the germline V gene are SGHRS and YFSETQ. The V and J ends lost 0 bases and 1 base respectively, with 13 bases between them.

The CDR3 nucleotides are TGTGCCAGCAGCCAAGACCCTCGGCTAGCGGGGGGTTCCGCCTACGAGCAGTACTTC. It translates to CASSQDPRLAGGSAYEQYF. This chain connects TRBV14 to TRBJ2-7, with 11 bases that match TRBD2. V dropped 0 bases and J dropped 2; count of bases not matched to a gene: 12. Germline V CDR1 and CDR2: SGHDN, FVKESK. This CDR3 is built from 19 residues.

This chain connects TRBV28 to TRBJ2-7; the D gene could be TRBD1 or TRBD2 (5 bases each). CDR1 and CDR2 from the germline V gene are MDHEN and SYDVKM. The CDR3 loop spans 15 amino acids. V dropped 5 bases and J dropped 6 bases, with 20 bases sitting between them. The CDR3 loop is CASSPPGRMALEQYF. In nucleotides, the CDR3 is TGTGCCAGCAGTCCTCCGGGACGAATGGCCCTCGAGCAGTACTTC.

For this clone: Other DNA sequences from this sample encode an identical CDR3 as well. This chain connects TRBV10-3 to TRBJ1-6; TRBD1 matches 8 bases. The V segment lost 0 bases and the J segment 9 bases; nucleotides outside the gene matches: 4. Germline CDR1 ENHRY, CDR2 SYGVKD. This CDR3 has 15 residues. CDR3 bases: TGTGCCATCAGTGAGTCGACAGGGGTAGGTTCACCCCTCCACTTT. This sequence encodes CAISESTGVGSPLHF.

The chain links TRBV27 to TRBJ2-2; D possibly uses TRBD1 or TRBD2 (5 bases each). Germline values: CDR1 MNHEY, CDR2 SMNVEV (reference sequence). This CDR3 has 16 amino acids. V gave up 1 base and J gave up 3 bases, with 12 bases separating them. For the CDR3, the DNA is TGTGCCAGCAGTTTATGGGGGTCCCCCGACACCGGGGAGCTGTTTTTT. Translation gives CASSLWGSPDTGELFF.

Only one count was recorded for this clone. The same CDR3 can be traced to other DNA sequences in this sample. V is TRBV5-1 and J is TRBJ2-7, with D perhaps matching TRBD2 (6 bases). Per the germline V gene, CDR1 is SGHRS and CDR2 is YFSETQ. V gave up 0 bases and J gave up 2 bases, with 9 bases separating them. CDR3 length: 14 amino acids. CDR3 protein: CASSLVAATYEQYF. The DNA of the CDR3 is TGCGCCAGCAGCTTGGTAGCGGCGACCTACGAGCAGTACTTC.

The chain carries TRBV28 and TRBJ2-2; D ambiguous. Trimming removed 6 bases from V and 3 bases from J, with 8 bases in between. CDR1 is MDHEN, CDR2 SYDVKM, per germline. The CDR3 totals 13 residues. The CDR3 sequence: CASRLWDTGELFF. DNA for the CDR3: TGTGCCAGCAGACTTTGGGACACCGGGGAGCTGTTTTTT.

Of note for this clone: The germline gene is not matched at one end of the junction; a read error may be the cause. This chain connects TRBV7-7 to TRBJ1-1; the D is unclear. Germline V gives CDR1 SSHAT, CDR2 FNYEAQ (reference sequence). The length of the CDR3 is 14 residues. CDR3 DNA sequence: TGTGCTAGCAGCTTAAACCTCGGGGACACTGAAGCTTTCTTT. Protein product: CASSLNLGDTEAFF.

This rearrangement joins TRBV11-1 to TRBJ2-7; a possible D gene is TRBD2 (5 bases). The CDR3 extends over 13 amino acids. Germline CDR1 is SGHAT and CDR2 is FQDESV (reference sequence). Trimming stripped 3 bases from V and 6 bases from J, with 12 bases between. The CDR3 loop is CASSFAGRGEQYF. The CDR3 nucleotides read TGTGCCAGCAGCTTTGCAGGCCGGGGCGAGCAGTACTTC.

The rearrangement links TRBV2 to TRBJ1-1, with TRBD1 matching 7 bases. The trim removed 3 bases at V and 5 bases at J, leaving 3 bases unmatched. Per the germline V gene, CDR1 is SNHLY and CDR2 is FYNNEI. The CDR3 length is 13 residues. The CDR3 protein is CASSEDRWTEAFF. DNA for the CDR3: TGTGCCAGCAGTGAGGACAGGTGGACTGAAGCTTTCTTT.

This clone was seen only once. This chain uses TRBV5-1 with TRBJ1-3; D is possibly TRBD1 (6 bases). The germline CDR1 and CDR2 sequences are SGHRS and YFSETQ. The CDR3 contains 17 residues. With 0 bases removed from V and 0 bases from J, the gap between germline ends came to 13 bases. CDR3 nucleotide sequence: TGCGCCAGCAGCTTGGTACAGGGAGCTCTCTCTGGAAACACCATATATTTT. Residues: CASSLVQGALSGNTIYF.

The chain combines TRBV6-1 with TRBJ2-2; D gene ambiguous. From germline, CDR1 is MNHNS and CDR2 SASEGT. The V and J ends lost 1 base and 7 bases respectively, with 13 bases between them. The CDR3 is made up of 15 amino acids. For the CDR3, the DNA is TGTGCCAGCAGTGAAGTTAGGGTAGGCAGCGGGGAGCTGTTTTTT. Amino acid sequence: CASSEVRVGSGELFF.

This clone was detected only once. The chain recombines TRBV18 with TRBJ1-4; 8 bases match TRBD1. V shed 4 bases and J 8 bases; nucleotides not matched to a gene: 15. This CDR3 spans 17 amino acids. Germline V lookup: CDR1 KGHSH, CDR2 LQKENI. DNA of the CDR3: TGTGCCAGCTCACAAAGCGTGACAGGGGACTTAGAAGAAAAACTGTTTTTT. It codes for CASSQSVTGDLEEKLFF.

The CDR3 sequence: CASSSRGGLPGEQYF. CDR3 nucleotide sequence: TGTGCCAGCAGCTCCCGAGGAGGACTCCCGGGCGAGCAGTACTTC. The rearrangement joins TRBV5-4 to TRBJ2-7; perhaps TRBD2 as D (5 bases). Germline V CDR1 and CDR2: SGHNT, YYREEE (reference sequence). V lost 3 bases and J 6 bases, leaving 19 bases between the germline ends. The CDR3 has 15 amino acids.

The chain uses TRBV30 and TRBJ1-2; possibly TRBD1 for D (5 bases). From germline, CDR1 is GTSNPN and CDR2 SVGIG (reference sequence). V was shortened by 2 bases and J by 7 bases, with 8 bases between the two germline ends. This CDR3 has 11 amino acids. CDR3 in amino acids: CAWSSGVGYTF. The CDR3 nucleotides are TGTGCCTGGAGTTCGGGGGTTGGCTACACCTTC. The entire variable domain, with the rest obtained from reference TRBV30 and TRBJ1-2, is as follows: SQTIHQWPATLVQPVGSPLSLECTVEGTSNPNLYWYRQAAGRGLQLLFYSVGIGQISSEVPQNLSASRPQDRQFILSSKKLLLSDSGFYLCAWSSGVGYTFGSGTRLTVV.

This rearrangement joins TRBV5-4 to TRBJ2-1, with 10 positions matching TRBD2. Trimming at V came to 6 bases and at J to 0 bases, leaving 9 bases not matched to a gene. The length of the CDR3 is 17 residues. Germline V gene lookup returns CDR1 SGHNT and CDR2 YYREEE (reference sequence). The CDR3 region is CASKSSGGASSYNEQFF. The DNA of the CDR3 is TGTGCCAGCAAGTCTAGCGGGGGTGCGAGCTCCTACAATGAGCAGTTCTTC.

The chain uses TRBV7-9 and TRBJ1-1, with D possibly TRBD1 on 5 matching bases. Deletions cut 0 bases from V and 1 base from J, with 9 bases between. The CDR3 covers 15 residues. Germline CDR1 SEHNR, CDR2 FQNEAQ (reference sequence). The CDR3 DNA reads as TGTGCCAGCAGCTTAGCGTGGGACGAGAACACTGAAGCTTTCTTT. The encoded protein is CASSLAWDENTEAFF.

The chain couples TRBV11-2 to TRBJ1-3; unclear D gene. In germline, CDR1 is SGHAT, CDR2 FQNNGV. The CDR3 spans 17 residues. Between the trimmed V and J ends, which lost 6 bases and 5 bases, there was a span of 23 bases. The CDR3, as DNA: TGTGCCAGCAGACAATCTCAATATGGGTCCGCGAGAAACACCATATATTTT. The encoded protein is CASRQSQYGSARNTIYF.